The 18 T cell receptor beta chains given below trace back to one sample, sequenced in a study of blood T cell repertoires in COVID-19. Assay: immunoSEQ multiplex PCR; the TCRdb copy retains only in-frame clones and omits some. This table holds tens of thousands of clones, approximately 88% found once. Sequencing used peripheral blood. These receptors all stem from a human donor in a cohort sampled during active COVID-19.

The CDR3: CASSPYLGLSYEQYF. DNA of the CDR3: TGTGCCAGCAGCCCATACCTGGGACTCTCCTACGAGCAGTACTTC. The chain joins TRBV14 to TRBJ2-7, with D maybe TRBD2 (6 bases). Deletions cut 4 bases from V and 0 bases from J, with 13 bases between. The CDR3 is made up of 15 amino acids. The germline V gene has CDR1 SGHDN and CDR2 FVKESK.

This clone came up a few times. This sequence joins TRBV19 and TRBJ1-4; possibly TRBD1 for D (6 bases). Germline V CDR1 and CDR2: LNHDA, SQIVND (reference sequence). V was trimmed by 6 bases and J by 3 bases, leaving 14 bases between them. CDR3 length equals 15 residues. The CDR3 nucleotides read TGTGCCAGTAGCGACACAGGGCCGGCTAATGAAAAACTGTTTTTT. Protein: CASSDTGPANEKLFF.

CDR3 region: CASSLGGSPGDTQYF. CDR3 sequence (DNA): TGCGCCAGCAGCTTGGGCGGTAGCCCGGGGGATACGCAGTATTTT. This chain joins TRBV5-1 and TRBJ2-3; the D gene is possibly TRBD2 (5 bases). The CDR3 length is 15 residues. V lost 0 bases, J lost 6 bases, and 14 bases lay in between. Germline CDR1 SGHRS, CDR2 YFSETQ.

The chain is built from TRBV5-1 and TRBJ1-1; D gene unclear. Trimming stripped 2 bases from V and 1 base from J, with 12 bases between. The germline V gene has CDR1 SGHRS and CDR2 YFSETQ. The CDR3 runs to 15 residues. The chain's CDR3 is CASSFETAPNTEAFF. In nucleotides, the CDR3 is TGCGCCAGCAGCTTTGAAACAGCCCCGAACACTGAAGCTTTCTTT.

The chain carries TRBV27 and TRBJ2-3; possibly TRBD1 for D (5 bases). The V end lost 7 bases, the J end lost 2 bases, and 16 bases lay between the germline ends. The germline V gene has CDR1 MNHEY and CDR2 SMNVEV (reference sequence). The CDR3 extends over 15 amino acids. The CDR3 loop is CASNQGLIATDTQYF. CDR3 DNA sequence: TGTGCCAGCAATCAGGGATTGATAGCCACAGATACGCAGTATTTT.

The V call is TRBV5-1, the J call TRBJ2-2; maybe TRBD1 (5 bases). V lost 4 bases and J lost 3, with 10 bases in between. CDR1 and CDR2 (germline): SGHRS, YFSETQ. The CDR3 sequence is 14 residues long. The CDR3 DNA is TGCGCCAGCAGCCGGGTCAGGGACACCGGGGAGCTGTTTTTT. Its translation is CASSRVRDTGELFF.

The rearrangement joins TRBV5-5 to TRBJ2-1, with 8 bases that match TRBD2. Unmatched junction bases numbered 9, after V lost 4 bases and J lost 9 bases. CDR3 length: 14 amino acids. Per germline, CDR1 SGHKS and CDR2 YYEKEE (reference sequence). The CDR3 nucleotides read TGTGCCAGCAGCACGAGAGCGGCGGGGGGTGAGCAGTTCTTC. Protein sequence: CASSTRAAGGEQFF.

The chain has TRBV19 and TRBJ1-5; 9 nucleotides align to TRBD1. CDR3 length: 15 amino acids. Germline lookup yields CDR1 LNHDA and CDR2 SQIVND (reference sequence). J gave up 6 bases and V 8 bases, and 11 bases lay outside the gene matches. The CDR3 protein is CASSGEGQGGQPQHF. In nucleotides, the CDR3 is TGTGCCAGTTCCGGGGAGGGACAGGGTGGTCAGCCCCAGCATTTT.

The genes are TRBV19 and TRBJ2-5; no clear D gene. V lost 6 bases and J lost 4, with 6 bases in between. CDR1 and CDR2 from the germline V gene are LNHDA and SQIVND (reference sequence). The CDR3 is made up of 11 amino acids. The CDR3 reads CASSSGETQYF. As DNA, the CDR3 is TGTGCCAGTAGCTCGGGAGAGACCCAGTACTTC.

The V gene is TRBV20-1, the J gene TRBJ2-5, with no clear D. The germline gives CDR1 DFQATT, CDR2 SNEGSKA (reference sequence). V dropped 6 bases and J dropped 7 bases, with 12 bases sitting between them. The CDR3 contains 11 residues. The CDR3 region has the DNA TGCAGTGCGCGGTCCATAGGGACCCAGTACTTC. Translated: CSARSIGTQYF.

The CDR3 loop reads CASSRTGVTKNIQYF. The CDR3 nucleotides read TGTGCCAGCAGTCGGACAGGGGTTACCAAAAACATTCAGTACTTC. The chain employs TRBV28 and TRBJ2-4; 9 nucleotides match TRBD1. The junction had 4 bases not matched to a gene; V was cut back by 5 bases and J by 2 bases. Germline loops: CDR1 MDHEN, CDR2 SYDVKM. The CDR3 length is 15 residues.

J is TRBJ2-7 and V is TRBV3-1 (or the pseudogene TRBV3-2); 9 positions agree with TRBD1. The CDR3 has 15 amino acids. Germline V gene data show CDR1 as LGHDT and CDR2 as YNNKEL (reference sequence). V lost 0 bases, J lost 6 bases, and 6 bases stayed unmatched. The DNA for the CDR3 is TGTGCCAGCAGCCAAGATGGCACAGGGGGCGCCGAGCAGTACTTC. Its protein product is CASSQDGTGGAEQYF.

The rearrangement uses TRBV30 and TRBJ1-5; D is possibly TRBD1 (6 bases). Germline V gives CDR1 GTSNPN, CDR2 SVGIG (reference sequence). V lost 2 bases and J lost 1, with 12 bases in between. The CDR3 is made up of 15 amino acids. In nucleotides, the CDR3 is TGTGCCTGGAGTCTGGATAGGGGGAGCAATCAGCCCCAGCATTTT. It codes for CAWSLDRGSNQPQHF.

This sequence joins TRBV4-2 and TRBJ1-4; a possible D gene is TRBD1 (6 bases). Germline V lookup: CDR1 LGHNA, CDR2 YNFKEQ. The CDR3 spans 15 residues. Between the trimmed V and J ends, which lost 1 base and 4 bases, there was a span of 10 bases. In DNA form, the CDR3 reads TGTGCCAGCAGCCAAGCAACAGGGTTTAATGAAAAACTGTTTTTT. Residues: CASSQATGFNEKLFF.

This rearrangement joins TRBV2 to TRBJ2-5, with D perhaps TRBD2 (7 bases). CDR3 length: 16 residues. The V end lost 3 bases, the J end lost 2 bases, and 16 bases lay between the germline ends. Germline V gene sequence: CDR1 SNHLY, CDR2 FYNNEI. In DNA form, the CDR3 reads TGTGCCAGCAGTGATGGCCTGAGGGGGGGGCAAGAGACCCAGTACTTC. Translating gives CASSDGLRGGQETQYF.

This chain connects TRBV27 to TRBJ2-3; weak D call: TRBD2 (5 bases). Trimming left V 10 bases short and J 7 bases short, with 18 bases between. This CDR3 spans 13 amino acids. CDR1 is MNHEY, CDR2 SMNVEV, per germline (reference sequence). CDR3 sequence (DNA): TGTGCCACCAGAAGGGTTCGACTAAATACGCAGTATTTT. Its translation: CATRRVRLNTQYF.

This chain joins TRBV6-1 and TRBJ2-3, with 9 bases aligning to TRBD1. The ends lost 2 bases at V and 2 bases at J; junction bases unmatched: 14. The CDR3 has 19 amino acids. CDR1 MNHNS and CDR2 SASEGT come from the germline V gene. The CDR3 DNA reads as TGTGCCAGCAGTGAACTGGGGGGGGGACAGGGTGGGTACACAGATACGCAGTATTTT. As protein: CASSELGGGQGGYTDTQYF.

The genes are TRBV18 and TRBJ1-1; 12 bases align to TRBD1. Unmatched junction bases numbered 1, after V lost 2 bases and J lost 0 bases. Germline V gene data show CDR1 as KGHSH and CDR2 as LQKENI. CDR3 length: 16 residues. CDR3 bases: TGTGCCAGCTCACCAGGGACAGGGGGCATGAACACTGAAGCTTTCTTT. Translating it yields CASSPGTGGMNTEAFF.